A single T cell receptor beta chain is shown here with its context. What it binds is unknown. V dropped 0 bases and J dropped 0 bases, with 9 bases sitting between them. The CDR3 has 16 residues. Germline CDR1 SGHRS, CDR2 YFSETQ. Deep was the level used in running the assay. Original methodology: As immunoSEQ supplied junction-only sequences (without quality scores), filtering differed. Clones were sequenced by immunoSEQ multiplex PCR, and TCRdb holds only the in-frame ones, with some missing. The V and J calls and clone size are taken from that table; D and trimming were inferred from the DNA. The sample shows millions of clones, approximately 95% of them seen only once. Adults of Caucasian background living in Nashville, Tennessee made up all donors. This sample is drawn from a study of shared clonotypes between healthy human individuals. Whole-study findings and limits: Across a handful of donors, naive CD4 shared roughly 5%, naive CD8 around 3.8%, memory CD4 2% to 2.5%, memory CD8 0.4%.

The sequencing input was naive CD4+ T cells sorted from blood. Subset in this sample: CD45RA+ positively selected. The rearrangement joins TRBV5-1 to TRBJ1-4; weak D call: TRBD1 (5 bases). The sequence derives from a man younger than 30 in good health. The CDR3 coding sequence is TGCGCCAGCAGCTTGGCGGGGACTGCAACTAATGAAAAACTGTTTTTT. The encoded protein is CASSLAGTATNEKLFF.